Listed below are T cell receptor beta chains from one sample, sequenced in a study of cytomegalovirus exposure and HLA in healthy donors. Generated by immunoSEQ multiplex PCR, the TCRdb table keeps only in-frame clones and is missing some. The data show approximately 180,000 clones, with around 80% seen just once and about 1% held by the top ten. Sequencing was carried out using PBMCs. Receptors were obtained from a woman between 40 and 50 years old in good health and CMV-seronegative. Both conserved end residues are part of each CDR3. A D gene is named only where the DNA matches it firmly. Clone size, where shown, is once, few, many, or a class for clones that have expanded.

NA,TRBJ2-3,TRBV7-6,NA,CASSSPGVDTQYF,TGTGCCAGCAGCTCTCCGGGAGTGGATACGCAGTATTTT
NA,TRBJ1-5,TRBV19,NA,CASSIQNDNQPQHF,TGTGCCAGTAGTATCCAGAATGACAATCAGCCCCAGCATTTT
NA,TRBJ2-4,TRBV7-7,once,CASSPPPTLAKNIQYF,TGTGCTAGCAGCCCACCCCCGACATTAGCCAAAAACATTCAGTACTTC
NA,TRBJ2-2,TRBV30,NA,CAWSMAGSTGELFF,TGTGCCTGGAGTATGGCGGGATCCACCGGGGAGCTGTTTTTT
NA,TRBJ1-1,TRBV7-2,NA,CASSPRNTEAFF,TGTGCCAGCAGCCCTAGGAACACTGAAGCTTTCTTT
TRBD1,TRBJ2-7,TRBV6-5,NA,CASRRTGLAYEQYF,TGTGCCAGCAGACGGACAGGCCTTGCCTACGAGCAGTACTTC
NA,TRBJ2-2,TRBV6-1,NA,CASSAGTLLTGELFF,TGTGCCAGCAGTGCCGGGACTCTGCTCACCGGGGAGCTGTTTTTT
NA,TRBJ1-3,TRBV2,NA,CASSPGAFSGNTIYF,TGTGCCAGCAGTCCAGGGGCATTCTCTGGAAACACCATATATTTT
NA,TRBJ1-1,TRBV6-5,NA,CASSYVGISFF,TGTGCCAGCAGTTACGTCGGGATATCTTTCTTT
NA,TRBJ1-5,TRBV15,NA,CATSTRNGQINQPQHF,TGTGCCACCAGCACCCGAAATGGACAGATAAATCAGCCCCAGCATTTT
TRBD1,TRBJ2-3,TRBV9,NA,CASSATGGVDTQYF,TGTGCCAGCAGCGCGACAGGGGGTGTAGATACGCAGTATTTT
TRBD1,TRBJ1-2,TRBV9,NA,CASSPDRGSYGYTF,TGTGCCAGCAGCCCGGACAGGGGTTCCTATGGCTACACCTTC
NA,TRBJ1-2,TRBV28,NA,CASKFRGLINYGYTF,TGTGCCAGCAAATTCAGGGGCCTAATTAACTATGGCTACACCTTC
NA,TRBJ2-7,TRBV21-1,few,CASSNPPRDRPYEQYF,TGTGCCAGCAGCAACCCTCCCCGGGACAGACCCTACGAGCAGTACTTC
NA,TRBJ1-2,TRBV9,NA,CASSVGQGYGYTF,TGTGCCAGCAGCGTGGGGCAGGGCTATGGCTACACCTTC
TRBD2,TRBJ2-7,TRBV7-9,NA,CASSFGTTSYEQYF,TGTGCCAGCAGCTTTGGGACTACCTCCTACGAGCAGTACTTC
NA,TRBJ2-2,TRBV9,NA,CASSGDGGELFF,TGTGCCAGCAGCGGAGATGGTGGGGAGCTGTTTTTT
TRBD1,TRBJ2-3,TRBV5-5,once,CASSGTGGIRADTQYF,TGTGCCAGCAGCGGCACAGGGGGCATAAGGGCAGATACGCAGTATTTT
NA,TRBJ2-7,TRBV19,NA,CASSIGSSRQGYEQYF,TGTGCCAGTAGTATAGGATCGAGCAGGCAGGGCTACGAGCAGTACTTC
NA,TRBJ1-1,TRBV6-5,NA,CASSSAGVNTEAFF,TGTGCCAGCAGCTCCGCAGGTGTTAACACTGAAGCTTTCTTT
TRBD2,TRBJ2-3,TRBV30,NA,CAWSGSTDTQYF,TGTGCATGGAGCGGGAGTACAGATACGCAGTATTTT
NA,TRBJ1-1,TRBV30,NA,CAWSHPSGETEAFF,TGTGCCTGGAGTCATCCCTCAGGGGAAACTGAAGCTTTCTTT
NA,TRBJ2-5,TRBV2,NA,CASSGASALQETQYF,TGTGCCAGCAGTGGGGCTAGCGCGTTACAAGAGACCCAGTACTTC
NA,TRBJ1-2,TRBV5-6,many,CASSLGGSLYGYTF,TGTGCCAGCAGCTTGGGAGGCAGTCTCTATGGCTACACCTTC
TRBD2,TRBJ2-1,TRBV2,NA,CASSESWLSGRINEQFF,TGTGCCAGCAGTGAATCCTGGCTTAGCGGGAGGATCAATGAGCAGTTCTTC
NA,TRBJ2-1,TRBV5-6,NA,CASSALRYEQFF,TGTGCCAGCAGCGCCCTCCGGTATGAGCAGTTCTTC
TRBD1,TRBJ2-5,TRBV5-5,NA,CASSPTGGVETQYF,TGTGCCAGCAGCCCCACAGGGGGCGTAGAGACCCAGTACTTC